A selection of T cell receptor beta chains follows, all from one sample in a study of identical twins. Each CDR3 protein gets one entry after TCRdb re-called the 5' RACE reads with MiXCR. The sample carries 700,000 to 950,000 distinct CDR3 sequences, approximately 13% recorded once. These data also featured in a second study, about yellow fever vaccine responses in identical twins.

The sequenced sample consisted of PBMCs. The source is a woman in her late teens or twenties in good health. The CDR3 runs from the conserved cysteine through the conserved F or W. A D gene is named only where the DNA matches it firmly. Clone size is stated in some rows and not others, as once, few, many or a class when expanded.

clone_size: .
d_call: TRBD1
cdr3_length: 15
v_call: TRBV18
j_call: TRBJ2-7
cdr3_aa: CASSRTGEVSYEQYF
cdr3_nt: TGTGCCAGCTCACGTACAGGGGAAGTGTCCTACGAGCAGTACTTC

clone_size: many
d_call: .
cdr3_length: 15
v_call: TRBV7-9
j_call: TRBJ2-1
cdr3_aa: CASSLSLSSYNEQFF
cdr3_nt: TGTGCCAGCAGCTTATCTCTTAGCTCCTACAATGAGCAGTTCTTC

clone_size: few
d_call: .
cdr3_length: 13
v_call: TRBV12-3/TRBV12-4
j_call: TRBJ2-5
cdr3_aa: CASSFRRRETQYF
cdr3_nt: TGTGCCAGCAGTTTTAGACGTCGAGAGACCCAGTACTTC

clone_size: .
d_call: .
cdr3_length: 11
v_call: TRBV25-1
j_call: TRBJ1-4
cdr3_aa: CASSEADKLFF
cdr3_nt: TGTGCCAGCAGTGAAGCGGACAAGCTGTTTTTT

clone_size: .
d_call: .
cdr3_length: 13
v_call: TRBV7-9
j_call: TRBJ1-4
cdr3_aa: CASAGLGFEKLFF
cdr3_nt: TGTGCCAGCGCTGGACTTGGGTTTGAGAAACTGTTTTTT

clone_size: few
d_call: .
cdr3_length: 14
v_call: TRBV7-9
j_call: TRBJ1-5
cdr3_aa: CASSHDSFNQPQHF
cdr3_nt: TGTGCCAGCAGCCATGACAGTTTCAATCAGCCCCAGCATTTT

clone_size: few
d_call: .
cdr3_length: 16
v_call: TRBV6-1
j_call: TRBJ2-1
cdr3_aa: CASSERRVASYNEQFF
cdr3_nt: TGTGCCAGCAGTGAACGGCGGGTCGCCTCCTACAATGAGCAGTTCTTC

clone_size: few
d_call: TRBD2
cdr3_length: 19
v_call: TRBV24-1
j_call: TRBJ2-1
cdr3_aa: CATSDVFGTSGKGYNEQFF
cdr3_nt: TGTGCCACCAGTGACGTCTTCGGGACTAGCGGGAAGGGCTACAATGAGCAGTTCTTC

clone_size: few
d_call: .
cdr3_length: 15
v_call: TRBV3-1
j_call: TRBJ2-1
cdr3_aa: CASSPEGSLSGEQFF
cdr3_nt: TGTGCCAGCAGCCCGGAGGGGTCCTTGTCCGGAGAGCAGTTCTTC

clone_size: .
d_call: .
cdr3_length: 17
v_call: TRBV3-1
j_call: TRBJ2-1
cdr3_aa: CASSQEILAKSYNEQFF
cdr3_nt: TGTGCCAGCAGCCAAGAGATTCTAGCGAAGTCCTACAATGAGCAGTTCTTC

clone_size: .
d_call: .
cdr3_length: 12
v_call: TRBV12-3/TRBV12-4
j_call: TRBJ2-7
cdr3_aa: CASTLLGYEQYF
cdr3_nt: TGTGCCAGCACCCTTCTTGGCTACGAGCAGTACTTC

clone_size: .
d_call: .
cdr3_length: 14
v_call: TRBV24-1
j_call: TRBJ2-2
cdr3_aa: CATRRNSNTGELFF
cdr3_nt: TGTGCCACCAGGAGGAACTCGAACACCGGGGAGCTGTTTTTT

clone_size: .
d_call: TRBD1
cdr3_length: 14
v_call: TRBV5-5
j_call: TRBJ2-5
cdr3_aa: CASSPPTGGETQYF
cdr3_nt: TGTGCCAGCAGCCCCCCGACAGGGGGTGAGACCCAGTACTTC

clone_size: many
d_call: TRBD1
cdr3_length: 19
v_call: TRBV6-1
j_call: TRBJ2-1
cdr3_aa: CASTLRPYGRQGPYNEQFF
cdr3_nt: TGTGCCAGCACCCTACGTCCCTACGGTCGACAGGGCCCCTACAATGAGCAGTTCTTC

clone_size: few
d_call: TRBD2
cdr3_length: 15
v_call: TRBV3-1
j_call: TRBJ2-3
cdr3_aa: CASSQNAGGRDTQYF
cdr3_nt: TGTGCCAGCAGCCAAAATGCGGGAGGCCGAGATACGCAGTATTTT